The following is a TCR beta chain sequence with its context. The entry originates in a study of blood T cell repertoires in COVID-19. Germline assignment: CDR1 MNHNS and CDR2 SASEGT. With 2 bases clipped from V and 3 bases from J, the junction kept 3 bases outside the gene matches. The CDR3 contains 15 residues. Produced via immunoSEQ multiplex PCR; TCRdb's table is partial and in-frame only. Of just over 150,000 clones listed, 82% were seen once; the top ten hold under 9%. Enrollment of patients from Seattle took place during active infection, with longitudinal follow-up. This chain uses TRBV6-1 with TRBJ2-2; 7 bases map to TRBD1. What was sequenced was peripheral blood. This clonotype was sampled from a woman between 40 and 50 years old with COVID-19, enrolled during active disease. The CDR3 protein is CASSETGAYTGELFF. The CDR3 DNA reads TGTGCCAGCAGTGAAACAGGGGCTTACACCGGGGAGCTGTTTTTT.